The TCR beta chain under discussion was sequenced for a study of tumor-infiltrating lymphocytes in primary liver carcinoma. Whole-study results and caveats: A significantly higher top-250-clone fraction was recorded for tumors than for blood (p = 0.039).

Priming with a constant-region primer yielded TCR beta cDNA from around 540 ng total RNA. Nested multiplex PCR, run for three rounds with slightly modified ARM-PCR, yielded TCR beta libraries. In the first two PCR rounds, TRBV1-TRBV30 forward primers were paired with a C-beta reverse primer, and each round lasted about 10 cycles. TCRdb used MiXCR to reprocess the multiplex PCR reads, holding one entry per CDR3 protein. The table records just under 95,000 distinct CDR3 sequences, around 68% of them present only once. In this sample, this clonotype turned up once. The antigen is unknown. A read error may produce the germline difference seen at one junction end. Germline values: CDR1 WSHSY, CDR2 SAAADI. The CDR3 is 14 amino acids. Co-extracted RNA and DNA came from approximately 20-30 mg of unsorted bulk tissue.

This sequence originates from a man in his forties with primary liver carcinoma and hepatitis B virus infection. The chain uses TRBV10-2 and TRBJ2-7; D is ambiguous. The sample comprised tumor-adjacent normal liver tissue. The CDR3 DNA follows: TGCGCTAGCACTGCACAAGGTCCCCTCTACGTGCAGTACTTC. Translation: CASTAQGPLYVQYF.